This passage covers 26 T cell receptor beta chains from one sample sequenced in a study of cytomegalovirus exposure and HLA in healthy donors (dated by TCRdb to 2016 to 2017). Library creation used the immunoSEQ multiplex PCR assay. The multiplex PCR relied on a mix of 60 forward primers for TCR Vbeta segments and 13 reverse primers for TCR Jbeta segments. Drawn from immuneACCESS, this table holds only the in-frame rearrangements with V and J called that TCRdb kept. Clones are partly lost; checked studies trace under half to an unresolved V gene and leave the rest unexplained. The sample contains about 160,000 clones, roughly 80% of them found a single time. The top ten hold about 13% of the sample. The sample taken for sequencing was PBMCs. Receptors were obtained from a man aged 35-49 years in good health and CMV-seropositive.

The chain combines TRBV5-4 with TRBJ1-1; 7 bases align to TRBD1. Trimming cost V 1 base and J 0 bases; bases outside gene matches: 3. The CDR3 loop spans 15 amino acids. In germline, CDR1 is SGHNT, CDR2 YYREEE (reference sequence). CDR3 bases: TGTGCCAGCAGCTTGATGACAGGGTTGAACACTGAAGCTTTCTTT. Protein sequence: CASSLMTGLNTEAFF.

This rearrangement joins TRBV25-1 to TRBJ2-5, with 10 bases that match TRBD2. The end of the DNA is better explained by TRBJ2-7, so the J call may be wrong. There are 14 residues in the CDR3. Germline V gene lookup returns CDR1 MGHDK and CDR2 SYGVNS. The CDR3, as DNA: TGTGCCAGCAACCCTAGCGGGAGCGGCTACGAGCAGTACTTC. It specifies CASNPSGSGYEQYF.

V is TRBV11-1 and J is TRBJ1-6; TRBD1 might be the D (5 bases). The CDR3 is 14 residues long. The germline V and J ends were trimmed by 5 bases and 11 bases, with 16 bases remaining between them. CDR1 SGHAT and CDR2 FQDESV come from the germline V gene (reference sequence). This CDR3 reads CASSPGEGDAPLHF. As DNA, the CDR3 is TGTGCCAGCAGCCCGGGGGAGGGCGACGCACCCCTCCACTTT.

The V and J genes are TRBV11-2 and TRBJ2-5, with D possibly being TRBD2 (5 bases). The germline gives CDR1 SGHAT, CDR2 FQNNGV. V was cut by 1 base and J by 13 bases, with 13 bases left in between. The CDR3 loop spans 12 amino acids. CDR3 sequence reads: CASSLAGGYTYF. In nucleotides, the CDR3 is TGTGCCAGCAGCTTAGCTGGCGGGTATACGTACTTC.

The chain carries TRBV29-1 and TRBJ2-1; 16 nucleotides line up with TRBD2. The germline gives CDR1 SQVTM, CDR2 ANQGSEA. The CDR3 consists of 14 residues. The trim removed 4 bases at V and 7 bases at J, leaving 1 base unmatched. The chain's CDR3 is CSVAGLAGGNEQFF. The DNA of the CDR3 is TGCAGCGTTGCGGGACTAGCGGGAGGGAATGAGCAGTTCTTC.

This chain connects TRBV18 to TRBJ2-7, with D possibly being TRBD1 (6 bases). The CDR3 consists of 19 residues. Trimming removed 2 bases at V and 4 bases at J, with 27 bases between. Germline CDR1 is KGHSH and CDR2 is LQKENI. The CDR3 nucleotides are TGTGCCAGCTCACCATTCGCCTCCACCGGACAGAAGGGCCAATACGAGCAGTACTTC. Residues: CASSPFASTGQKGQYEQYF.

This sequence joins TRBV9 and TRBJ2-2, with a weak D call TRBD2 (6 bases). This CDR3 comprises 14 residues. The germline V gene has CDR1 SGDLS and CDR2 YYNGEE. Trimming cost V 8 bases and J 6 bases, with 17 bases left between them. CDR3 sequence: CASNAGLFSGELFF. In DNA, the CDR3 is TGTGCCAGTAATGCGGGGCTATTTTCCGGGGAGCTGTTTTTT.

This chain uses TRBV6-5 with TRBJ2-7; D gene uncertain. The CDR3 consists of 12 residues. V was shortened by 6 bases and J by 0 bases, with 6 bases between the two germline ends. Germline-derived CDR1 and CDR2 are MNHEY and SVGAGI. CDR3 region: CASRGASYEQYF. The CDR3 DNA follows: TGTGCCAGCAGAGGAGCCTCCTACGAGCAGTACTTC.

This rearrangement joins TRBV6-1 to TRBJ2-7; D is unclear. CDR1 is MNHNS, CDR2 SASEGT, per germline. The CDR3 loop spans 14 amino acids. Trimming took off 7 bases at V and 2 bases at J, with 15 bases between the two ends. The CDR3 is CASTSGGLAYEQYF. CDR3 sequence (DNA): TGTGCCAGCACCTCCGGCGGCCTAGCCTACGAGCAGTACTTC.

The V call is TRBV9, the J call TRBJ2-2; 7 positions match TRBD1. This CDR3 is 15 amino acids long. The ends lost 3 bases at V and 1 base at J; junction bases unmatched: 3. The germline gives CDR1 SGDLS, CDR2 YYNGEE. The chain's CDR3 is CASSADRMNTGELFF. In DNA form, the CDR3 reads TGTGCCAGCAGCGCGGACAGGATGAACACCGGGGAGCTGTTTTTT.

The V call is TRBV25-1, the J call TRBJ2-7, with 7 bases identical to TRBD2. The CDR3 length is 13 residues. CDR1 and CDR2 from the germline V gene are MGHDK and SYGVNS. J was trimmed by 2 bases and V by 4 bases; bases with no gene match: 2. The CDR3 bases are TGTGCCAGCAGTGGGACTAGTCCCTACGAGCAGTACTTC. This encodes CASSGTSPYEQYF.

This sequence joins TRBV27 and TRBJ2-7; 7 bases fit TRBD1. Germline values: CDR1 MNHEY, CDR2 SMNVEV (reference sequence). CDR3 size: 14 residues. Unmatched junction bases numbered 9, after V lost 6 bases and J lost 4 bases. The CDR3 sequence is CASSPGTEGYEQYF. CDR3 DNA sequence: TGTGCCAGCAGCCCGGGGACAGAGGGATACGAGCAGTACTTC.

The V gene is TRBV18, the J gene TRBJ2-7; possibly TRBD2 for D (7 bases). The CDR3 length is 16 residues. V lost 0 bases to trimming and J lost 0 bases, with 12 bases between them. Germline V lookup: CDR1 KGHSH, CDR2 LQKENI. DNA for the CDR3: TGTGCCAGCTCACCACCGGGGGGGCCTAGCTCCTACGAGCAGTACTTC. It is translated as CASSPPGGPSSYEQYF.

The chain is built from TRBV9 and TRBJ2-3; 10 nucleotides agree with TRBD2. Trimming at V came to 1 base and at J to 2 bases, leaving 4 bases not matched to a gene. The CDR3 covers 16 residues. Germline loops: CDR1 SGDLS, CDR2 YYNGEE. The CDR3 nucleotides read TGTGCCAGCAGCGTACTTAGCGGGAGGTCCACAGATACGCAGTATTTT. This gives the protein CASSVLSGRSTDTQYF.

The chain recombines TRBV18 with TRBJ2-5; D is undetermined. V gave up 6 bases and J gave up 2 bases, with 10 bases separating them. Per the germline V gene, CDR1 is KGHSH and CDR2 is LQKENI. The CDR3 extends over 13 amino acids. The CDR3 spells CASSPVPQETQYF. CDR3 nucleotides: TGTGCCAGCTCGCCGGTCCCTCAAGAGACCCAGTACTTC.

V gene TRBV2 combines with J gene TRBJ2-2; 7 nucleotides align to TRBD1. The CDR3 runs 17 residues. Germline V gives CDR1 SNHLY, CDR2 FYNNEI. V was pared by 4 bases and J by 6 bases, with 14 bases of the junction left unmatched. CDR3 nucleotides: TGTGCCAGCAGTGGCTTCGTGACGGGACAGTACGCCGGGGAGCTGTTTTTT. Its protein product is CASSGFVTGQYAGELFF.

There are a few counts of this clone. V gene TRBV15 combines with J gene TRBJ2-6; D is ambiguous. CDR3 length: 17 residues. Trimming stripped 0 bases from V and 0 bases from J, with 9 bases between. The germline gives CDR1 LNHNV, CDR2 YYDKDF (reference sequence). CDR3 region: CATSRDLTSSGANVLTF. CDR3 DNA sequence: TGTGCCACCAGCAGAGATCTGACATCCTCTGGGGCCAACGTCCTGACTTTC.

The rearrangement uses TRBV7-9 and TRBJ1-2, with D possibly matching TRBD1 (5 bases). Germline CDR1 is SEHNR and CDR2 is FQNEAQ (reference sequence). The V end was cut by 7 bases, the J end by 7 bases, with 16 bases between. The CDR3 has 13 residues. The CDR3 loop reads CASTSTVYAGYTF. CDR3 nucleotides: TGTGCCAGCACCTCGACAGTCTATGCTGGCTACACCTTC.

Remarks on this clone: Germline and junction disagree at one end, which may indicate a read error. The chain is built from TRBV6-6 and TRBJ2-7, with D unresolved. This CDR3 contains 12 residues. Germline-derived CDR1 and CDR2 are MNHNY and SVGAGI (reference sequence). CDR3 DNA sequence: TGTGCCAGCGGTCGGAAGAACTACGGGCAGTACTTC. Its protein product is CASGRKNYGQYF.

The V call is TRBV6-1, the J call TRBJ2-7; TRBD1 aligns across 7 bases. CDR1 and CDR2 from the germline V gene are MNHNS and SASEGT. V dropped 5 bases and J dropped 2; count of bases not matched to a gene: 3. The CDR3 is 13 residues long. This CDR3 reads CASSRDSTYEQYF. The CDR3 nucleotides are TGTGCCAGCAGTCGGGACAGTACCTACGAGCAGTACTTC.

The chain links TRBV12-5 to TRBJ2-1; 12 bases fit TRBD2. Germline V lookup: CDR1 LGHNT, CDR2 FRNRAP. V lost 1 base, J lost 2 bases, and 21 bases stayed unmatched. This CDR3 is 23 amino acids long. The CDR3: CASGLALAGGPSISSVAYNEQFF. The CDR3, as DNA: TGTGCTAGTGGTTTGGCTCTAGCGGGAGGGCCCTCTATTTCGTCGGTAGCCTACAATGAGCAGTTCTTC.

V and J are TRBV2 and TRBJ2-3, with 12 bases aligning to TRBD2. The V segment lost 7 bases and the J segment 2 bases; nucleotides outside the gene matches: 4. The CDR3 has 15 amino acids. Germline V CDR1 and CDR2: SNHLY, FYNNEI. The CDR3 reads CASNGLAGNTDTQYF. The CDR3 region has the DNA TGTGCCAGCAATGGACTAGCGGGGAACACAGATACGCAGTATTTT.

CDR3 region: CASLLDRAGEQYF. CDR3 DNA: TGTGCCAGCCTCTTAGACAGGGCGGGAGAGCAGTACTTC. This chain connects TRBV18 to TRBJ2-7, with a weak D call TRBD1 (7 bases). Trimming took off 8 bases at V and 7 bases at J, with 18 bases between the two ends. Germline CDR1 is KGHSH and CDR2 is LQKENI. This CDR3 is built from 13 residues.

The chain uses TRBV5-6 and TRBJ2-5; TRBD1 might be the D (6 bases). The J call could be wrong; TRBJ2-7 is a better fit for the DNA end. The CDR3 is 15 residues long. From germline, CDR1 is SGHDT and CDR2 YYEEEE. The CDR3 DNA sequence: TGTGCCAGCAGCCCACAGGGCCCAATAGTCTACGAGCAGTACTTC. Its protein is CASSPQGPIVYEQYF.

CDR3 in amino acids: CASSRLAGHTGELFF. The CDR3 region has the DNA TGTGCCAGTAGCCGACTAGCGGGGCACACCGGGGAGCTGTTTTTT. The rearrangement joins TRBV19 to TRBJ2-2; 11 bases agree with TRBD2. The trim removed 6 bases at V and 3 bases at J, leaving 3 bases unmatched. Germline lookup yields CDR1 LNHDA and CDR2 SQIVND (reference sequence). The CDR3 runs 15 residues. Variable domain in full (rest from reference TRBV19 and TRBJ2-2): DGGITQSPKYLFRKEGQNVTLSCEQNLNHDAMYWYRQDPGQGLRLIYYSQIVNDFQKGDIAEGYSVSREKKESFPLTVTSAQKNPTAFYLCASSRLAGHTGELFFGEGSRLTVL.

Written as DNA, the CDR3 is TGTGCCAGCAGGGAACAGGGGGCGGGCTACACCTTC. Translating it yields CASREQGAGYTF. The chain carries TRBV6-1 and TRBJ1-2; 9 bases align to TRBD1. V lost 6 bases, J lost 8 bases, and 4 bases stayed unmatched. The CDR3 consists of 12 residues. Germline loops: CDR1 MNHNS, CDR2 SASEGT.